What follows are 18 T cell receptor beta chains derived from one specimen sequenced in a study of shared clonotypes between healthy human individuals. Produced via immunoSEQ multiplex PCR; TCRdb's table is partial and in-frame only. The data contain some 1.1 million clones, 70% to 85% of them singletons. Specimen: memory CD4+ T cells from PBMCs. Subset in this sample: CD45RA-negative fraction. These receptors were collected from a man in his late teens or twenties in good health. Some clones in this sample may be carry-over from other donors' samples.

The rearrangement links TRBV4-3 to TRBJ2-3; maybe TRBD2 (6 bases). With 0 bases removed from V and 2 bases from J, the gap between germline ends came to 9 bases. In germline, CDR1 is LGHNA, CDR2 YSLEER. The CDR3 consists of 15 residues. The CDR3 region is CASSQELDYTDTQYF. In DNA, the CDR3 is TGCGCCAGCAGCCAAGAATTGGACTACACAGATACGCAGTATTTT.

The rearrangement uses TRBV2 and TRBJ2-5, with 8 bases that match TRBD2. With V trimmed by 8 bases and J by 3 bases, 5 bases remained unmatched. The CDR3 spans 13 residues. Germline CDR1 is SNHLY and CDR2 is FYNNEI. DNA of the CDR3: TGTGCCAGCCAGATGCGGGGGGAAGAGACCCAGTACTTC. It translates to CASQMRGEETQYF.

This clone showed up just once. This chain uses TRBV7-2 with TRBJ2-7, with 9 bases that match TRBD1. There are 16 residues in the CDR3. Germline-derived CDR1 and CDR2 are SGHTA and FQGNSA. Trimming cost V 4 bases and J 4 bases; bases outside gene matches: 11. CDR3 protein: CASSSRGSGQGYEQYF. CDR3 bases: TGTGCCAGCAGCTCAAGGGGGTCGGGACAGGGTTACGAGCAGTACTTC. Together with reference TRBV7-2 and TRBJ2-7, the CDR3 gives the full variable domain: GAGVSQSPSNKVTEKGKDVELRCDPISGHTALYWYRQSLGQGLEFLIYFQGNSAPDKSGLPSDRFSAERTGGSVSTLTIQRTQQEDSAVYLCASSSRGSGQGYEQYFGPGTRLTVT.

CDR3 coding DNA: TGTGCCAGCAGCTCCTTCCGGGACCGAGATAATGAGCAGTTCTTC. Amino acid sequence: CASSSFRDRDNEQFF. The chain links TRBV7-9 to TRBJ2-1; D may be TRBD1 or TRBD2 (5 bases each). Germline CDR1 is SEHNR and CDR2 is FQNEAQ (reference sequence). With 4 bases removed from V and 7 bases from J, the gap between germline ends came to 17 bases. The CDR3 has 15 residues.

This chain uses TRBV5-4 with TRBJ1-2, with TRBD1 as a possible D gene (6 bases). Trimming left V 1 base short and J 8 bases short, with 12 bases between. Germline V gene data show CDR1 as SGHNT and CDR2 as YYREEE (reference sequence). This CDR3 spans 13 amino acids. As DNA, the CDR3 is TGTGCCAGCAGCTTGAGGACAGCTGGCGGCTACACCTTC. Protein product: CASSLRTAGGYTF.

The chain couples TRBV4-3 to TRBJ2-7; 8 bases are shared with TRBD2. The CDR3 has 13 residues. The V and J ends lost 2 bases and 7 bases, in that order; junction bases with no gene match: 4. CDR1 is LGHNA, CDR2 YSLEER, per germline. CDR3 coding DNA: TGCGCCAGCAGCCAATACATAGCGGGAGAGCAGTACTTC. This codes for CASSQYIAGEQYF.

The J gene is TRBJ2-3, the V gene TRBV4-2; 7 nucleotides line up with TRBD2. The CDR3 contains 17 residues. Germline CDR1 LGHNA, CDR2 YNFKEQ. The V and J ends lost 2 bases and 1 base, in that order; junction bases with no gene match: 9. The CDR3 nucleotides are TGTGCCAGCAGCCAACCCTCTAGCGGAGCGGGCACAGATACGCAGTATTTT. Its translation is CASSQPSSGAGTDTQYF.

The chain joins TRBV5-6 to TRBJ2-7, with 12 bases identical to TRBD2. CDR1 and CDR2 from the germline V gene are SGHDT and YYEEEE. J lost 2 bases, V lost 9 bases, and 3 bases had no gene match. The length of the CDR3 is 13 residues. In DNA form, the CDR3 reads TGTGCCACCCGGACTAGCGGGACCTACGAGCAGTACTTC. Its protein is CATRTSGTYEQYF. Together with reference TRBV5-6 and TRBJ2-7, the CDR3 gives the full variable domain: DAGVTQSPTHLIKTRGQQVTLRCSPKSGHDTVSWYQQALGQGPQFIFQYYEEEERQRGNFPDRFSGHQFPNYSSELNVNALLLGDSALYLCATRTSGTYEQYFGPGTRLTVT.

This clone was seen more than once but under ten times. Other DNA sequences in the same sample also yield this CDR3. V and J are TRBV20-1 and TRBJ2-1; no reliable D call. Germline V gene data show CDR1 as DFQATT and CDR2 as SNEGSKA (reference sequence). Trimming stripped 6 bases from V and 2 bases from J, with 5 bases between. This CDR3 has 11 amino acids. CDR3 sequence reads: CSATAYNEQFF. In DNA form, the CDR3 reads TGCAGTGCGACGGCCTACAATGAGCAGTTCTTC.

The CDR3 sequence: CAWSDRRGTVREKLFF. As DNA, the CDR3 is TGTGCCTGGAGTGATCGGAGGGGGACAGTTAGAGAAAAACTGTTTTTT. V usage is TRBV30 and J usage is TRBJ1-4; TRBD1 matches at 7 bases. V was pared by 1 base and J by 8 bases, with 13 bases of the junction left unmatched. Germline assignment: CDR1 GTSNPN and CDR2 SVGIG (reference sequence). The CDR3 length is 16 residues.

Worth noting for this clone: Just one base apart from a much larger clone, this may be a read error. This same CDR3 is encoded by further DNA sequences in the sample. This rearrangement joins TRBV29-1 to TRBJ2-5, with TRBD2 matching 7 bases. V shed 6 bases and J 7 bases; nucleotides not matched to a gene: 5. CDR3 length: 11 residues. The V gene's germline CDR1 is SQVTM and CDR2 ANQGSEA. The CDR3 nucleotides read TGCAGCGTCCGAGCGGGAAGGACCCAGTACTTC. It specifies CSVRAGRTQYF.

V is TRBV5-1 and J is TRBJ2-1, with D possibly called TRBD1 or TRBD2 (5 bases each). CDR1 is SGHRS, CDR2 YFSETQ, per germline. The CDR3 length is 17 residues. V lost 4 bases and J lost 0, with 17 bases in between. Written as DNA, the CDR3 is TGCGCCAGCAGCGACCACCGGGGCCCGAGCTCCTACAATGAGCAGTTCTTC. Encoded protein: CASSDHRGPSSYNEQFF.

The chain joins TRBV10-3 to TRBJ2-3, with 7 bases aligning to TRBD1. The CDR3 is made up of 16 amino acids. J gave up 3 bases and V 3 bases, and 9 bases lay outside the gene matches. Germline-derived CDR1 and CDR2 are ENHRY and SYGVKD. Here the CDR3 DNA reads TGTGCCATCAGTGATTCGGACAGGCCGGGGACAGATACGCAGTATTTT. Translation gives CAISDSDRPGTDTQYF.

This clone was counted a few times. Other DNA sequences in the sample encode the same CDR3. The CDR3 nucleotides are TGTGCCAGCAGTTACCGCCGCAATCAGCCCCAGCATTTT. Its translation is CASSYRRNQPQHF. This sequence joins TRBV6-5 and TRBJ1-5; no firm D call. V gave up 2 bases and J gave up 2 bases, with 4 bases separating them. This CDR3 is built from 13 residues. The germline V gene encodes CDR1 MNHEY and CDR2 SVGAGI.

The table lists this clone with a count of one. This chain links TRBV27 with TRBJ2-7; 8 nucleotides agree with TRBD2. The germline CDR1 and CDR2 sequences are MNHEY and SMNVEV (reference sequence). This CDR3 is 14 amino acids long. V dropped 5 bases and J dropped 5; count of bases not matched to a gene: 8. Here the CDR3 reads CASSQPGLVNEQYF. In DNA form, the CDR3 reads TGTGCCAGCAGTCAACCGGGACTAGTAAACGAGCAGTACTTC.

This clone appeared a few times. The rearrangement links TRBV9 to TRBJ1-5; TRBD1 might be the D (5 bases). V lost 4 bases and J lost 2, with 13 bases in between. Germline V lookup: CDR1 SGDLS, CDR2 YYNGEE. The CDR3 runs 15 residues. The DNA of the CDR3 is TGTGCCAGCAGCTCCGGCGGAGGGGGCAATCAGCCCCAGCATTTT. Translation gives CASSSGGGGNQPQHF.

V and J are TRBV6-5 and TRBJ1-5; 9 positions agree with TRBD1. Trimming at V came to 5 bases and at J to 4 bases, leaving 6 bases not matched to a gene. The CDR3 is 15 amino acids. Germline-derived CDR1 and CDR2 are MNHEY and SVGAGI. CDR3 sequence (DNA): TGTGCCAGCAGTCGACAGGGGGTCTTGAATCAGCCCCAGCATTTT. Translation: CASSRQGVLNQPQHF.

The chain recombines TRBV10-3 with TRBJ2-2, with D uncertain. The germline CDR1 and CDR2 sequences are ENHRY and SYGVKD. With 0 bases removed from V and 0 bases from J, the gap between germline ends came to 11 bases. This CDR3 has 17 amino acids. Written as DNA, the CDR3 is TGTGCCATCAGTGAGTCCCTTGGTAGGACGAACACCGGGGAGCTGTTTTTT. Protein sequence: CAISESLGRTNTGELFF.